The source of this TCR beta chain is a study of response to subunit inactivated influenza vaccine. Trimming removed 2 bases from V and 3 bases from J; junction bases left unmatched: 7. Germline-derived CDR1 and CDR2 are MGHRA and YSYEKL. The CDR3 contains 15 residues. TCRdb reprocessed the RT-PCR reads via MiXCR and lists one record per CDR3 protein. The data hold 500,000 to 700,000 distinct CDR3 sequences, with approximately 20% observed a single time. These records were also assigned to another study, of T cells expressing NK-cell markers. Per that paper: UMIs accompanied the 5'RACE template switching by which TCR beta cDNA was made. These clonotypes additionally ranked first within the CD3+CD56-NKG2C+ fraction of several donors. No clear determination of HCMV specificity was made for expanded NKG2C+ T cell clones.

This receptor was obtained from a man in his fifties who received an inactivated influenza vaccine. Sequenced here: CD4+ T cells sorted from PBMCs, sampled approximately 12 days after vaccination. The chain uses TRBV4-1 and TRBJ2-7, with 7 bases that match TRBD1. The CDR3 sequence: CASSQPRAGGYEQYF. CDR3 sequence (DNA): TGCGCCAGCAGCCAACCTCGGGCAGGGGGCTACGAGCAGTACTTC.